The sequence of this TCR beta chain was determined in a study of blood T cells in healthy people across ages. Overall study: T cells yielded about one barcoded beta molecule per two cells through template switching.

CDR3 size: 12 residues. The V gene's germline CDR1 is DFQATT and CDR2 SNEGSKA (reference sequence). Trimming stripped 1 base from V and 6 bases from J, with 7 bases between. A second PCR of roughly 6 to 12 cycles used a sample-barcoded 5' primer and a J-beta primer mix. MiXCR was run by TCRdb on the 5' RACE reads, yielding one entry per CDR3 protein. Of 540,000 or so distinct CDR3 sequences detected, 47% appear once; the ten largest clones hold approximately 23%. The sample comprised blood. This chain joins TRBV20-1 and TRBJ1-5, with a weak D call TRBD1 (5 bases). The TCR sequence derives from a man older than 75 in good health. The CDR3 region is CSARVGGQPQHF. The CDR3 region has the DNA TGCAGTGCTAGAGTCGGGGGTCAGCCCCAGCATTTT.